This TCR beta chain was retrieved from a study of cytomegalovirus exposure and HLA in healthy donors. The CDR3 length is 13 residues. The V gene's germline CDR1 is SQVTM and CDR2 ANQGSEA. In the PCR, 60 Vbeta and 13 Jbeta primers were used. The method was immunoSEQ multiplex PCR; TCRdb's version includes in-frame clones alone and lacks a portion of them. The profile shows fewer than 100,000 clones, about 79% of them singletons. This clonotype was sampled from a female donor in good health and CMV-seronegative. Input material: PBMCs. V is TRBV29-1 and J is TRBJ2-5; 7 bases align to TRBD1. The DNA for the CDR3 is TGCAGTTCAACAGGGGTCGGACAAGAGACCCAGTACTTC. Protein sequence: CSSTGVGQETQYF.